This T cell receptor (beta chain) was recorded in a study of Ad26.COV2.S vaccination and SARS-CoV-2 variants. Overall study results and limits: People who got the vaccine or the placebo had similar non-spike TCR breadth. Analytic work on TCR breadth and depth might have understated the full extent of total T cell responses.

Treatment reported: roughly 18 received Ad26.COV2.S at low or high dose, single or two shots; 5 received placebo; per-sample allocation not given. All samples were drawn on day 63, counting from the first vaccine or placebo injection. This clone was observed a handful of times. The antigen is undetermined. Profiling relied on immunoSEQ multiplex PCR, and the TCRdb table lists in-frame clones only, not all of them. The data show 300,000 to 500,000 clones, with approximately 90% seen just once and about 3.6% held by the top ten. CDR1 and CDR2 from the germline V gene are SEHNR and FQNEAQ (reference sequence). This CDR3 spans 12 amino acids. Between the trimmed V and J ends, which lost 6 bases and 13 bases, there was a span of 13 bases.

The chain links TRBV7-9 to TRBJ1-6; the D is unclear. This receptor was identified in a person between 18 and 65 years old who received the Ad26.COV2.S COVID-19 vaccine or a placebo. The source material was peripheral blood, sampled in a trial of Ad26.COV2.S vaccine versus placebo. This chain's CDR3 is CASSVGGNPLHF. CDR3 nucleotides: TGTGCCAGCAGTGTAGGTGGGAATCCCCTCCACTTT.